The 27 T cell receptor beta chains presented below share a single source sample, sequenced in a study of cytomegalovirus exposure and HLA in healthy donors. Primers for the PCR totalled 60 Vbeta and 13 Jbeta. The protocol was immunoSEQ multiplex PCR, while the TCRdb copy is restricted to in-frame clones and leaves out a portion. The sample yields around 100,000 clones, 65% to 85% seen once. Sequencing was done on a sample of PBMCs. The receptors stem from a woman aged 18-35 years in good health and CMV-seronegative.

The rearrangement uses TRBV7-9 and TRBJ1-3; weak D call: TRBD1 (6 bases). The germline V and J ends were trimmed by 3 bases and 1 base, with 13 bases remaining between them. CDR1 and CDR2 from the germline V gene are SEHNR and FQNEAQ (reference sequence). The CDR3 has 16 residues. Here the CDR3 reads CASSLGGQGSGNTIYF. CDR3 sequence (DNA): TGTGCCAGCAGCTTGGGGGGGCAAGGGTCTGGAAACACCATATATTTT. Together with reference TRBV7-9 and TRBJ1-3, the CDR3 gives the full variable domain: DTGVSQNPRHKITKRGQNVTFRCDPISEHNRLYWYRQTLGQGPEFLTYFQNEAQLEKSRLLSDRFSAERPKGSFSTLEIQRTEQGDSAMYLCASSLGGQGSGNTIYFGEGSWLTVV.

This clone was detected only once. The V gene is TRBV27, the J gene TRBJ2-1; D is perhaps TRBD1 (6 bases). Per the germline V gene, CDR1 is MNHEY and CDR2 is SMNVEV (reference sequence). The CDR3 is 14 residues long. V was shortened by 6 bases and J by 9 bases, with 18 bases between the two germline ends. The CDR3 here is CASSDVYRAAEQFF. As DNA, the CDR3 is TGTGCCAGCAGCGACGTTTACAGGGCCGCTGAGCAGTTCTTC.

This clone was seen a few times. The chain combines TRBV4-3 with TRBJ1-5, with D possibly matching TRBD1 (5 bases). There are 13 residues in the CDR3. Deletions cut 3 bases from V and 5 bases from J, with 8 bases between. In germline, CDR1 is LGHNA, CDR2 YSLEER. CDR3 nucleotide sequence: TGCGCCAGCAGCCATCTAGGGGATCAGCCCCAGCATTTT. Its protein is CASSHLGDQPQHF.

J is TRBJ1-2 and V is TRBV7-9, with D tentatively TRBD1 (6 bases). The V and J ends lost 3 bases and 2 bases respectively, with 13 bases between them. The CDR3 covers 15 residues. Germline values: CDR1 SEHNR, CDR2 FQNEAQ (reference sequence). CDR3 amino acids: CASSFNRVLNYGYTF. The DNA of the CDR3 is TGTGCCAGCAGCTTTAACAGGGTGTTGAACTATGGCTACACCTTC.

This sequence joins TRBV7-8 and TRBJ1-3, with TRBD1 matching 9 bases. This CDR3 has 16 residues. Germline loops: CDR1 SGHVS, CDR2 FQNEAQ. V shed 3 bases and J 4 bases; nucleotides not matched to a gene: 7. The CDR3 spells CASSLTTGGGGNTIYF. The CDR3 nucleotides read TGTGCCAGCAGCTTGACTACAGGGGGCGGCGGAAACACCATATATTTT. Full variable domain (missing parts from reference TRBV7-8 and TRBJ1-3): GAGVSQSPRYKVAKRGQDVALRCDPISGHVSLFWYQQALGQGPEFLTYFQNEAQLDKSGLPSDRFFAERPEGSVSTLKIQRTQQEDSAVYLCASSLTTGGGGNTIYFGEGSWLTVV.

This rearrangement joins TRBV15 to TRBJ1-6; 7 bases map to TRBD1. J gave up 15 bases and V 6 bases, and 14 bases lay outside the gene matches. Germline-derived CDR1 and CDR2 are LNHNV and YYDKDF (reference sequence). This CDR3 is 14 amino acids long. CDR3 nucleotides: TGTGCCACCAGGTCAACAGGGGACTTGAAAAACCTCCACTTT. This gives the protein CATRSTGDLKNLHF.

The V and J genes are TRBV4-3 and TRBJ2-2; possible D gene TRBD2, 5 bases. CDR3 length: 19 amino acids. Germline CDR1 is LGHNA and CDR2 is YSLEER. V shed 2 bases and J shed 4 bases, with 23 bases lying between them. The CDR3 spells CASSQLSDYAEGFTGELFF. CDR3 nucleotide sequence: TGCGCCAGCAGCCAATTAAGCGACTATGCGGAAGGCTTCACCGGGGAGCTGTTTTTT.

This clone has only a few counts. The germline gene is not matched at one end of the junction; a read error may be the cause. The chain is built from TRBV10-3 and TRBJ1-1; D remains ambiguous. CDR1 is ENHRY and CDR2 is SYGVKD in the germline V gene. The CDR3 loop spans 13 amino acids. The CDR3 DNA sequence: TGTGCCATGAGTGGAGGAACGAACACTGAAGCTTTCTTT. It encodes CAMSGGTNTEAFF.

This clone was seen a single time. This chain uses TRBV2 with TRBJ1-6, with D unclear. CDR3 size: 17 residues. Germline V gene data show CDR1 as SNHLY and CDR2 as FYNNEI. Trimming shortened V by 8 bases and J by 0 bases, and 17 bases separated the two germline ends. The CDR3 is CASSKRDQSSYNSPLHF. CDR3 coding DNA: TGTGCCAGCTCGAAGAGGGATCAGAGCTCCTATAATTCACCCCTCCACTTT.

This clone turned up a few times. This sequence joins TRBV6-5 and TRBJ1-1; D is possibly TRBD1 (5 bases). Germline CDR1 reads MNHEY; CDR2 reads SVGAGI. This CDR3 spans 13 amino acids. Trimming took off 4 bases at V and 6 bases at J, with 12 bases between the two ends. The CDR3: CASSSSRESEAFF. CDR3 coding DNA: TGTGCCAGCAGTTCCTCCAGGGAATCTGAAGCTTTCTTT.

CDR3 sequence reads: CASFRGQLMNTEAFF. The CDR3 DNA reads as TGTGCCAGCTTCAGGGGACAACTCATGAACACTGAAGCTTTCTTT. This chain links TRBV6-5 with TRBJ1-1; possibly TRBD1 for D (6 bases). In germline, CDR1 is MNHEY, CDR2 SVGAGI. The CDR3 has 15 amino acids. V lost 8 bases and J lost 0, with 16 bases in between.

J is TRBJ1-3 and V is TRBV5-1; the D is unclear. Trimming shortened V by 2 bases and J by 0 bases, and 12 bases separated the two germline ends. The CDR3 has 16 amino acids. The germline V gene encodes CDR1 SGHRS and CDR2 YFSETQ. CDR3 sequence reads: CASSFGGLSSGNTIYF. As DNA, the CDR3 is TGCGCCAGCAGCTTTGGAGGGTTATCCTCTGGAAACACCATATATTTT. Filled out from reference TRBV5-1 and TRBJ1-3, the complete variable domain reads KAGVTQTPRYLIKTRGQQVTLSCSPISGHRSVSWYQQTPGQGLQFLFEYFSETQRNKGNFPGRFSGRQFSNSRSEMNVSTLELGDSALYLCASSFGGLSSGNTIYFGEGSWLTVV.

V gene TRBV11-3 combines with J gene TRBJ2-5; TRBD2 is a possible D gene (6 bases). The V and J ends lost 5 bases and 0 bases respectively, with 16 bases between them. From germline, CDR1 is SGHNT and CDR2 YENEEA. There are 16 residues in the CDR3. The CDR3 region has the DNA TGTGCCAGCAGCCACCGGGACTGGGGGTACCAAGAGACCCAGTACTTC. It specifies CASSHRDWGYQETQYF.

V usage is TRBV20-1 and J usage is TRBJ1-2; unclear D gene. The germline V gene has CDR1 DFQATT and CDR2 SNEGSKA (reference sequence). With 3 bases removed from V and 5 bases from J, the gap between germline ends came to 7 bases. This CDR3 has 11 residues. The CDR3: CSASSGYGYTF. The CDR3 nucleotides read TGCAGTGCTAGCTCCGGTTATGGCTACACCTTC.

This clone appeared once. This sequence joins TRBV19 and TRBJ2-6, with D possibly being TRBD2 (5 bases). The CDR3 runs to 17 residues. Germline loops: CDR1 LNHDA, CDR2 SQIVND (reference sequence). V lost 3 bases to trimming and J lost 2 bases, with 14 bases between them. The CDR3 nucleotides are TGTGCCAGTAGTATTGGTCCGGGATCCACTGGGGCCAACGTCCTGACTTTC. Protein: CASSIGPGSTGANVLTF.

The chain uses TRBV7-9 and TRBJ2-3; the D gene is possibly TRBD1 (6 bases). The V end was cut by 5 bases, the J end by 1 base, with 19 bases between. This CDR3 has 17 residues. Germline CDR1 is SEHNR and CDR2 is FQNEAQ (reference sequence). The CDR3 loop is CASSPRTVLRRTDTQYF. In DNA form, the CDR3 reads TGTGCCAGCAGCCCTCGGACAGTTCTTCGACGCACAGATACGCAGTATTTT.

This clone was seen more than once but under ten times. This chain joins TRBV6-5 and TRBJ2-1, with 10 bases that match TRBD2. The V gene end was trimmed by 4 bases and the J gene end by 7 bases; junction bases not matched to a gene: 7. The CDR3 length is 15 residues. Germline V lookup: CDR1 MNHEY, CDR2 SVGAGI. In DNA, the CDR3 is TGTGCCAGCAGTTCAGCGGGAGGGCCTGGTAATGAGCAGTTCTTC. It yields the protein CASSSAGGPGNEQFF.

As regards this clone: The same CDR3 can be traced to other DNA sequences in this sample. V is TRBV19 and J is TRBJ1-2; D is possibly TRBD1 (5 bases). The germline CDR1 and CDR2 sequences are LNHDA and SQIVND (reference sequence). V shed 1 base and J shed 4 bases, with 7 bases lying between them. CDR3 length: 13 amino acids. CDR3 protein: CASSIGRGYGYTF. The CDR3 DNA follows: TGTGCCAGTAGTATAGGTAGGGGCTATGGCTACACCTTC.

The V call is TRBV12-1, the J call TRBJ2-5; the tabulated D call, TRBD2, remains unverified against the DNA. TRBV12-1 counts as a pseudogene. This CDR3 region has 16 residues. The CDR3 reads CASSSRPLPFEETQYF. In DNA, the CDR3 is TGTGCCAGCAGCTCGCGTCCTCTGCCTTTCGAAGAGACCCAGTACTTC.

The chain combines TRBV18 with TRBJ1-3, with TRBD1 matching 7 bases. The length of the CDR3 is 14 residues. Trimming took 4 bases from V and 1 from J; bases not matched to a gene: 1. The germline V gene encodes CDR1 KGHSH and CDR2 LQKENI. The CDR3 sequence is CASSRQGSGNTIYF. CDR3 DNA sequence: TGTGCCAGCTCACGACAGGGTTCTGGAAACACCATATATTTT.

This chain joins TRBV9 and TRBJ1-1, with D maybe TRBD1 (5 bases). V was clipped by 0 bases and J by 3 bases, with 15 bases between them. This CDR3 is 16 amino acids long. Germline assignment: CDR1 SGDLS and CDR2 YYNGEE. CDR3 sequence reads: CASSVALQEGDTEAFF. DNA for the CDR3: TGTGCCAGCAGCGTAGCTTTACAGGAAGGGGACACTGAAGCTTTCTTT.

The rearrangement joins TRBV5-1 to TRBJ2-1; TRBD2 aligns across 7 bases. Germline V gene sequence: CDR1 SGHRS, CDR2 YFSETQ. Trimming took 1 base from V and 4 from J; bases not matched to a gene: 2. The CDR3 extends over 14 amino acids. The CDR3 here is CASSLSGTYNEQFF. For the CDR3, the DNA is TGCGCCAGCAGCTTGAGCGGGACTTACAATGAGCAGTTCTTC.

The gene calls are TRBV7-9 and TRBJ2-3; possibly TRBD2 for D (6 bases). Germline CDR1 is SEHNR and CDR2 is FQNEAQ (reference sequence). V was shortened by 1 base and J by 2 bases, with 13 bases between the two germline ends. The CDR3 has 16 amino acids. In nucleotides, the CDR3 is TGTGCCAGCAGCTTAGGTGTGGGACTGTACACAGATACGCAGTATTTT. Translated: CASSLGVGLYTDTQYF.

The chain is built from TRBV18 and TRBJ1-1; 7 bases fit TRBD1. Germline CDR1 reads KGHSH; CDR2 reads LQKENI. J lost 0 bases, V lost 0 bases, and 4 bases had no gene match. This CDR3 is 16 amino acids long. DNA for the CDR3: TGTGCCAGCTCACCACCGGGACAGCTCATGAACACTGAAGCTTTCTTT. Translating it yields CASSPPGQLMNTEAFF.

The chain combines TRBV10-3 with TRBJ1-1, with TRBD1 matching over 10 bases. J was trimmed by 5 bases and V by 5 bases; bases with no gene match: 2. The CDR3 covers 13 residues. Germline CDR1 ENHRY, CDR2 SYGVKD. The CDR3 bases are TGTGCCATCAGTCCGGGACAGGGGACTGAAGCTTTCTTT. As protein: CAISPGQGTEAFF.

This rearrangement joins TRBV9 to TRBJ2-3; no reliable D call. Per germline, CDR1 SGDLS and CDR2 YYNGEE. This CDR3 has 13 amino acids. Trimming stripped 1 base from V and 4 bases from J, with 7 bases between. DNA for the CDR3: TGTGCCAGCAGCGTATTGGGCGCAGATACGCAGTATTTT. Amino acid sequence: CASSVLGADTQYF.

The V gene is TRBV5-4, the J gene TRBJ2-7; tentative D call: TRBD2 (6 bases). V gave up 1 base and J gave up 7 bases, with 12 bases separating them. Looked up from germline, CDR1 is SGHNT and CDR2 is YYREEE (reference sequence). The CDR3 length is 13 residues. The CDR3 is CASSLPGRREQYF. The CDR3 nucleotides are TGTGCCAGCAGCTTGCCCGGGAGACGGGAGCAGTACTTC.